This T cell receptor (beta chain) was sequenced during a study of T cells in Graves' hyperthyroidism and ophthalmopathy. Study summary: Peripheral blood was taken when the disease was first diagnosed, before any treatment began. Study observations and caveats: The model made its ophthalmopathy prediction, and onset followed a median approximately six months later. Most thyroid clonotypes expanded above 0.001 appeared in blood too.

The germline V gene encodes CDR1 SSHAT and CDR2 FNYEAQ (reference sequence). This CDR3 is built from 13 residues. Calling Graves' hyperthyroidism stable meant ophthalmopathy did not progress within 18 months. RNA transcripts gave rise to amplified TCR beta CDR3 regions. A set of HTBI primers served as the primers for a first-round RT-PCR of the TCR CDR3. One entry per CDR3 protein results from TCRdb running MiXCR on the multiplex PCR reads. The sample has fewer than 400,000 distinct CDR3 sequences; around 16% are singletons. This clonotype has a handful of counts. Its antigen is as yet unknown. At one boundary the junction diverges from the germline segment, which might be a read error.

The sequencing sample was made of blood. V gene TRBV7-7 combines with J gene TRBJ2-1; tentatively, D is TRBD2 (6 bases). The clonotype originates from a man aged 30 to 45 with Graves' hyperthyroidism. The chain's CDR3 is CASSLAEGREQFF. The CDR3 bases are TGTGCTAGCAGCTTAGCGGAGGGGCGGGAGCAGTTCTTC.